The present TCR beta chain was sequenced within a study of blood T cells in healthy people across ages. Primed by a sample-barcoded 5' primer and a J-beta primer mix, a second PCR proceeded for about 7 to 11 cycles. TCRdb analysed the 5' RACE reads with MiXCR anew, one entry per CDR3 protein. The data show fewer than 900,000 distinct CDR3 sequences, roughly two fifths seen once. Sequenced material: blood. The TCR sequence derives from a woman aged 55-69 years in good health.

The chain's CDR3 is CATSAGIQETQYF. The CDR3 nucleotides are TGTGCCACCAGCGCCGGGATCCAAGAGACCCAGTACTTC. The chain couples TRBV15 to TRBJ2-5, with D possibly being TRBD2 (5 bases). Trimming left V 5 bases short and J 1 base short, with 8 bases between. Germline CDR1 and CDR2: LNHNV and YYDKDF (reference sequence). This CDR3 is 13 amino acids long.